One and the same sample provided the 22 T cell receptor beta chains below, sequenced in a study of glioma-infiltrating T cells. TCR alpha and beta CDR3 regions were amplified from RNA using iRepertoire nested multiplex PCR. From the multiplex PCR reads, TCRdb called clonotypes with MiXCR, one entry per CDR3 protein. The sample records some 90,000 distinct CDR3 sequences, around 40% being singletons. Sequenced sample: glioma tissue, nonneoplastic brain tissue, or PBMCs (not recorded which). These receptors came from a human donor with low-grade glioma or glioblastoma, undergoing nonglioma brain surgery, or in good health (not recorded which).

As concerns this clonotype: Because it lacks the conserved phenylalanine or tryptophan at the end, this CDR3 is likely a read error. This chain links TRBV18 with TRBJ2-1; 7 bases are shared with TRBD2. V lost 2 bases and J lost 0; bases outside the gene matches: 4. This CDR3 spans 16 amino acids. Per the germline V gene, CDR1 is KGHSH and CDR2 is LQKENI. Here the CDR3 reads CASSPSGGSSYNEQFL. For the CDR3, the DNA is TGTGCCAGCTCACCATCTGGCGGGAGCTCCTACAATGAGCAGTTCCTC.

This clonotype was observed many times. This rearrangement joins TRBV7-9 to TRBJ1-2; D is possibly TRBD1 (5 bases). With 5 bases removed from V and 3 bases from J, the gap between germline ends came to 16 bases. The CDR3 extends over 15 amino acids. Germline V gene data show CDR1 as SEHNR and CDR2 as FQNEAQ (reference sequence). The DNA of the CDR3 is TGTGCCAGCAGCCCATTGGCGGGGACCGACTATGGCTACACCTTC. This gives the protein CASSPLAGTDYGYTF.

Concerning this clonotype: A much bigger clone sits one base away, suggesting this may be a read error. J is TRBJ1-1 and V is TRBV2; D gene uncertain. Between the trimmed V and J ends, which lost 3 bases and 1 base, there was a span of 3 bases. In germline, CDR1 is SNHLY, CDR2 FYNNEI. This CDR3 region has 12 residues. The CDR3 DNA reads as TGTGCCAGCAGTGACCAGAACACTGAAGCTTTCTTT. This gives the protein CASSDQNTEAFF.

This clonotype was detected ten times or more. This chain joins TRBV24-1 and TRBJ2-1; TRBD1 or TRBD2 may be the D gene (5 bases each). Germline values: CDR1 KGHDR, CDR2 SFDVKD. The CDR3 loop spans 16 amino acids. The ends were cut back, 2 bases at V and 0 bases at J, with 10 bases in the middle. CDR3 coding DNA: TGTGCCACCAGTGATTATTGGGGGAACTCCTACAATGAGCAGTTCTTC. This gives the protein CATSDYWGNSYNEQFF.

As regards this clonotype: A read error may explain this, as a much larger clone is one base away. V and J are TRBV9 and TRBJ2-7; tentatively, D is TRBD2 (6 bases). The germline gives CDR1 SGDLS, CDR2 YYNGEE. The CDR3 runs 14 residues. The CDR3 here is CAGSAGGEAREQYF. The CDR3 bases are TGTGCCGGCAGCGCGGGCGGGGAAGCGCGCGAGCAGTACTTC.

At least ten counts were recorded for this clonotype. The chain uses TRBV19 and TRBJ2-6; D not certain. The CDR3 is 15 amino acids. Trimming removed 9 bases at V and 1 base at J, with 13 bases between. Germline V gene lookup returns CDR1 LNHDA and CDR2 SQIVND (reference sequence). DNA for the CDR3: TGTGCCAGCTCTCCTTGGGTGTCTGGGGCCAACGTCCTGACTTTC. Its protein is CASSPWVSGANVLTF.

A note on this clonotype: One end of the junction does not line up with germline, which may come from a read error. This chain links TRBV6-9 with TRBJ1-1; 9 bases fit TRBD1. Germline V CDR1 and CDR2: MNHGY, SVAAGI. There are 15 residues in the CDR3. DNA of the CDR3: TGTGCCAGCAGTTGCGGACAGGGGATGAACAGTGAAGCATTCTTT. Residues: CASSCGQGMNSEAFF.

This clonotype showed up many times. The chain uses TRBV7-9 and TRBJ1-1, with D uncertain. Germline CDR1 and CDR2: SEHNR and FQNEAQ (reference sequence). Trimming stripped 7 bases from V and 0 bases from J, with 9 bases between. The CDR3 is made up of 13 amino acids. CDR3 amino acids: CASTPEVNTEAFF. Written as DNA, the CDR3 is TGTGCCAGCACCCCAGAGGTGAACACTGAAGCTTTCTTT.

This clonotype was recorded many times. The V gene is TRBV29-1, the J gene TRBJ2-2; no firm D call. Germline V lookup: CDR1 SQVTM, CDR2 ANQGSEA. V was shortened by 4 bases and J by 1 base, with 10 bases between the two germline ends. CDR3 length: 14 amino acids. CDR3 protein: CSVAFSLNTGELFF. CDR3 coding DNA: TGCAGCGTTGCCTTTTCACTGAACACCGGGGAGCTGTTTTTT.

The chain joins TRBV10-3 to TRBJ2-7, with TRBD1 matching 7 bases. Germline CDR1 is ENHRY and CDR2 is SYGVKD. The CDR3 consists of 15 residues. With 3 bases clipped from V and 6 bases from J, the junction kept 11 bases outside the gene matches. The CDR3 coding sequence is TGTGCCATCAGTGACCCTCGAGACAGGGCAGGCGAGCAGTACTTC. This codes for CAISDPRDRAGEQYF.

This clonotype was observed a single time. Relative to the germline gene, one junction end is altered; a read error may explain this. The rearrangement links TRBV27 to TRBJ2-1; D not resolved. Germline assignment: CDR1 MNHEY and CDR2 SMNVEV (reference sequence). The CDR3 runs to 15 residues. The DNA of the CDR3 is TGTGCCGGCAGTTCATTTGGGTTAACCTACAATGAGCAATTCTTC. Encoded protein: CAGSSFGLTYNEQFF.

This chain links TRBV4-1 with TRBJ2-5, with D possibly TRBD1 on 5 matching bases. V lost 0 bases and J lost 7, with 15 bases in between. The CDR3 is made up of 15 amino acids. In germline, CDR1 is MGHRA, CDR2 YSYEKL. CDR3 DNA sequence: TGCGCCAGCAGCCAAGACAAAGGACAAGGAGTGACCCAGTACTTC. Its protein product is CASSQDKGQGVTQYF.

This clonotype has a count of ten or more. The rearrangement uses TRBV6-6 and TRBJ1-1, with D perhaps matching TRBD1 (6 bases). V shed 0 bases and J shed 11 bases, with 13 bases lying between them. CDR3 length equals 13 residues. The germline CDR1 and CDR2 sequences are MNHNY and SVGAGI (reference sequence). CDR3 sequence reads: CASSYSLQGSAFF. The CDR3 DNA reads TGTGCCAGCAGTTACTCTCTACAGGGATCGGCTTTCTTT.

This clonotype was seen at least ten times. This chain joins TRBV11-2 and TRBJ2-1, with D possibly TRBD2 on 6 matching bases. Trimming stripped 5 bases from V and 15 bases from J, with 17 bases between. There are 12 residues in the CDR3. Germline CDR1 SGHAT, CDR2 FQNNGV. CDR3 DNA: TGTGCCAGCAGCCTCCCCGGGAGTCGACGGTTCTTC. Amino acids: CASSLPGSRRFF.

Comments on this clonotype: The DNA is omitted, as the CDR3 cannot be located on it reliably, and the CDR3 follows TCRdb's listing. J is TRBJ2-5 and V is TRBV4-1; TRBD2 is taken as the D call from the table, unchecked against the DNA. Germline loops: CDR1 MGHRA, CDR2 YSYEKL. Including both end residues, the CDR3 is 24 amino acids long. CDR3 loop: CASTNQTSMYLCAADSGGWKTQYF.

There are many counts of this clonotype. The chain joins TRBV7-7 to TRBJ2-1, with 13 bases that match TRBD2. The junction had 5 bases not matched to a gene; V was cut back by 1 base and J by 5 bases. In germline, CDR1 is SSHAT, CDR2 FNYEAQ (reference sequence). The CDR3 spans 17 residues. CDR3 sequence (DNA): TGTGCCAGCAGCTTAGGACTAGCGGGGGGAGGAGACAATGAGCAGTTCTTC. It codes for CASSLGLAGGGDNEQFF. The whole variable domain, filled in from reference TRBV7-7 and TRBJ2-1, reads GAGVSQSPRYKVTKRGQDVTLRCDPISSHATLYWYQQALGQGPEFLTYFNYEAQPDKSGLPSDRFSAERPEGSISTLTIQRTEQRDSAMYRCASSLGLAGGGDNEQFFGPGTRLTVL.

This clonotype was seen at least ten times. The chain is built from TRBV2 and TRBJ2-7, with a tentative D call TRBD2 (5 bases). The CDR3 covers 16 residues. Deletions cut 3 bases from V and 0 bases from J, with 15 bases between. Per germline, CDR1 SNHLY and CDR2 FYNNEI. The CDR3 DNA follows: TGTGCCAGCAGTGACCTGAGGGTGGGAGACTCCTACGAGCAGTACTTC. Translated, it gives CASSDLRVGDSYEQYF. The complete variable domain, with remaining parts taken from reference TRBV2 and TRBJ2-7, reads EPEVTQTPSHQVTQMGQEVILRCVPISNHLYFYWYRQILGQKVEFLVSFYNNEISEKSEIFDDQFSVERPDGSNFTLKIRSTKLEDSAMYFCASSDLRVGDSYEQYFGPGTRLTVT.

The chain uses TRBV15 and TRBJ2-3, with TRBD1 matching 8 bases. V lost 8 bases to trimming and J lost 2 bases; unmatched junction nucleotides: 9. CDR1 and CDR2 from the germline V gene are LNHNV and YYDKDF (reference sequence). There are 15 residues in the CDR3. The CDR3 region has the DNA TGTGCCACCTCCGGACAGGGAGAACCCACAGATACGCAGTATTTT. This encodes CATSGQGEPTDTQYF.

For this clonotype: The CDR3 end shows no conserved phenylalanine or tryptophan, and so a read error is likely. J is TRBJ1-2 and V is TRBV19; 7 nucleotides match TRBD1. The CDR3 spans 16 residues. Trimming took 5 bases from V and 7 from J; bases not matched to a gene: 16. Germline CDR1 LNHDA, CDR2 SQIVND (reference sequence). The CDR3 loop is CASSSSVGQRTSGYTS. CDR3 coding DNA: TGTGCCAGTAGTTCATCCGTGGGACAGAGAACTAGTGGCTACACCTCC.

This clonotype was detected many times. Here the CDR3 reads CSARTSGGADTQYF. The CDR3 coding sequence is TGCAGTGCTAGGACTAGCGGGGGGGCAGATACGCAGTATTTT. This chain joins TRBV20-1 and TRBJ2-3; 14 nucleotides line up with TRBD2. V was clipped by 3 bases and J by 4 bases; unmatched bases: 0. This CDR3 has 14 amino acids. Germline loops: CDR1 DFQATT, CDR2 SNEGSKA (reference sequence).

This clonotype has ten or more counts. CDR3 region: CASSEQGMRAEAFF. CDR3 in DNA: TGTGCCAGTAGTGAACAGGGGATGAGGGCTGAAGCTTTCTTT. V gene TRBV19 combines with J gene TRBJ1-1; 7 nucleotides agree with TRBD1. This CDR3 spans 14 amino acids. Germline CDR1 and CDR2: LNHDA and SQIVND (reference sequence). Trimming cost V 5 bases and J 6 bases; bases outside gene matches: 9.

In regard to this clonotype: A read error may produce the germline difference seen at one junction end. This rearrangement joins TRBV5-1 to TRBJ2-1; D unresolved. With the DNA end fitting TRBJ2-7 better, the J assignment may be wrong. Germline-derived CDR1 and CDR2 are SGHRS and YFSETQ. The CDR3 is made up of 14 amino acids. CDR3 sequence: CASSLVAGTYAQYF. For the CDR3, the DNA is TGCGCCAGCAGCTTGGTGGCCGGAACCTACGCGCAGTACTTC.